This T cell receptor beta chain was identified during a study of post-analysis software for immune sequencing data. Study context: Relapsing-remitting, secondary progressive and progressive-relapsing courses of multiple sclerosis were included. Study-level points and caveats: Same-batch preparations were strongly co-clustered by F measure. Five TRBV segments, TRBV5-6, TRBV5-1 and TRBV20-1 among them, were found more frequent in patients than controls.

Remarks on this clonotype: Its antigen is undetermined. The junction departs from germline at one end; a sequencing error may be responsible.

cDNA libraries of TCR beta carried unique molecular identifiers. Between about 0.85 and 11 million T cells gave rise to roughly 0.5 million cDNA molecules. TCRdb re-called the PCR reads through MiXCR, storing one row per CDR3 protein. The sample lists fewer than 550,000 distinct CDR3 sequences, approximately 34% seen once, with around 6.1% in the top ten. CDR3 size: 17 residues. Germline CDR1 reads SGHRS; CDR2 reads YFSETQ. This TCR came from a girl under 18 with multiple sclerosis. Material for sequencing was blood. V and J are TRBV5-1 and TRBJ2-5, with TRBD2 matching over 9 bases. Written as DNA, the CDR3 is TGCGCCAGCAGCTTGGCTGGGCGGGGGGGGTACCAAGAGACTCAGTACTTC. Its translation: CASSLAGRGGYQETQYF.